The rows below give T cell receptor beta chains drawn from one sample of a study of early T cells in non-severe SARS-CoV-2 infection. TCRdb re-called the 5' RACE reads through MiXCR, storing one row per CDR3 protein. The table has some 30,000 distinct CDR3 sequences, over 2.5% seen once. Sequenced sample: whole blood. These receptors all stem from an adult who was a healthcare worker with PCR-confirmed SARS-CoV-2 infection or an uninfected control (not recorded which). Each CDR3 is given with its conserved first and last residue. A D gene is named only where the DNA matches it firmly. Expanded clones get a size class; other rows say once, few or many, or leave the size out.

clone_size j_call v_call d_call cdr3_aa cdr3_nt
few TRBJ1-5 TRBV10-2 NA CASRDQGSNQPQHF TGCGCCAGCCGGGATCAGGGTAGCAATCAGCCCCAGCATTTT
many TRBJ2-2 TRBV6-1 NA CAIWGSNTGELFF TGTGCCATCTGGGGGTCGAACACCGGGGAGCTGTTTTTT
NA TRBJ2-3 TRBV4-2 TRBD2 CASSHLPSGHVTDTQYF TGTGCCAGCAGCCATCTCCCTAGCGGACACGTCACAGATACGCAGTATTTT
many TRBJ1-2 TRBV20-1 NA CSAISGTYGYTF TGCAGTGCTATATCAGGGACCTATGGCTACACCTTC
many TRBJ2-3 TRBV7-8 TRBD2 CASSAGLAGGPSATDTQYF TGTGCCAGCAGCGCGGGACTAGCGGGGGGCCCCTCCGCCACAGATACGCAGTATTTT
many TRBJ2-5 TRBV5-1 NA CASSFGKTGLGETQYF TGCGCCAGCAGCTTCGGAAAAACAGGGTTGGGTGAGACCCAGTACTTC
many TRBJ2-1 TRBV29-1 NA CSVVSGLDRHEQFF TGCAGCGTTGTCTCGGGGCTTGATCGGCATGAGCAGTTCTTC
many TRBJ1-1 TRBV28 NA CASREETRGAFF TGTGCCAGCAGGGAGGAAACTAGGGGGGCTTTCTTT
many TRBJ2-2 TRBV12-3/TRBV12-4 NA CASSHRGGNTGELFF TGTGCCAGCAGCCACAGGGGGGGAAACACCGGGGAGCTGTTTTTT
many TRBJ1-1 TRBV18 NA CASSPPGQLKRAFF TGTGCCAGCTCACCACCCGGACAGTTAAAGCGGGCTTTCTTT
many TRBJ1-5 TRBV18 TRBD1 CASSRTGGYNQPQHF TGTGCCAGCTCACGTACAGGGGGCTACAATCAGCCCCAGCATTTT
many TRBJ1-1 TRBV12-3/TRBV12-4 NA CASGVSGTFF TGTGCCAGCGGCGTCAGCGGTACTTTCTTT
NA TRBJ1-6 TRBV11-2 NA CASSPRVPGSSYNSPLHF TGTGCCAGCAGCCCTAGGGTTCCGGGAAGCTCCTATAATTCACCCCTCCACTTT
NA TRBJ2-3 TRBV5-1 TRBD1 CASSLEPRQGIVGNTQYF TGCGCCAGCAGCTTGGAGCCCCGACAGGGGATTGTAGGAAATACGCAGTATTTT
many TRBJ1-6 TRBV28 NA CASLGGSYNSPLHF TGTGCCAGCCTGGGGGGCTCCTATAATTCACCCCTCCACTTT
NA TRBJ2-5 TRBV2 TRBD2 CASSESGLVFQETQYF TGTGCCAGCAGTGAATCAGGACTAGTCTTCCAAGAGACCCAGTACTTC
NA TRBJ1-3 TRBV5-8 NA CASSFPVTSGNTIYF TGTGCCAGCAGCTTTCCAGTAACCTCTGGAAACACCATATATTTT
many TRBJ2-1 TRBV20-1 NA CSVPNRFWGNEQFF TGCAGTGTCCCGAACAGGTTCTGGGGCAATGAGCAGTTCTTC
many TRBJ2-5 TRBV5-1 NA CASSFAGTNEETQYF TGCGCCAGCAGCTTCGCCGGGACAAATGAAGAGACCCAGTACTTC
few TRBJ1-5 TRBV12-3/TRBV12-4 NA CASSFGRSDQPQHF TGTGCCAGCAGTTTCGGGCGGTCGGATCAGCCCCAGCATTTT
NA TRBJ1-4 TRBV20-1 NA CSAPPYLARGRGANEKLFF TGCAGTGCCCCCCCCTATCTTGCTCGGGGACGCGGGGCCAATGAAAAACTGTTTTTT
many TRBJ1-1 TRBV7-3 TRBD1 CASSRGTGDEAFF TGTGCCAGCAGCCGGGGGACAGGAGATGAAGCTTTCTTT
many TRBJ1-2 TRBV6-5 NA CASRTDRSRWYTF TGTGCCAGCAGAACGGACAGAAGTCGTTGGTACACCTTC
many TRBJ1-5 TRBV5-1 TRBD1 CASSYGTDNQPQHF TGCGCCAGCAGCTATGGGACAGACAATCAGCCCCAGCATTTT
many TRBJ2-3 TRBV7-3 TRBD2 CASSLAQRGVSDTQYF TGTGCCAGCAGCCTCGCCCAGCGGGGGGTATCAGATACGCAGTATTTT
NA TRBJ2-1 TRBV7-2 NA CASSFPGVYNEQFF TGTGCCAGCAGCTTCCCCGGGGTGTACAATGAGCAGTTCTTC
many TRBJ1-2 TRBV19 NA CASSPRTVNYGYTF TGTGCCAGTAGCCCCCGGACAGTTAACTATGGCTACACCTTC
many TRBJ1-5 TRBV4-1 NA CASSRWTPGNQPQHF TGCGCCAGCAGCCGATGGACCCCAGGCAATCAGCCCCAGCATTTT
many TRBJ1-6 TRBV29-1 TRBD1 CSSGQGGNSPLHF TGCAGCTCGGGACAGGGAGGAAATTCACCCCTCCACTTT
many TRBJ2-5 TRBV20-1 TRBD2 CSAAQWTSGFSETQYF TGCAGTGCTGCCCAATGGACTAGCGGGTTTTCGGAGACCCAGTACTTC
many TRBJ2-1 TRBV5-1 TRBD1 CASSPTGARNNEQFF TGCGCCAGCAGCCCGACAGGGGCCAGGAATAATGAGCAGTTCTTC
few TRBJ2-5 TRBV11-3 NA CASSLLSGTGAETQYF TGTGCCAGCAGCTTACTTTCGGGTACGGGGGCAGAGACCCAGTACTTC
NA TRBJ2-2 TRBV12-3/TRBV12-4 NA CASSRGFLVTGELFF TGTGCCAGCAGCCGAGGGTTTTTGGTCACCGGGGAGCTGTTTTTT
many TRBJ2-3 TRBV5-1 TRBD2 CASNRAGGPTDTQYF TGCGCCAGCAACAGAGCGGGGGGCCCCACAGATACGCAGTATTTT
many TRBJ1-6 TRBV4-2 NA CASSQDRRVGNSPLHF TGTGCCAGCAGCCAAGATCGCAGGGTGGGCAATTCACCCCTCCACTTT
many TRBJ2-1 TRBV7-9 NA CASSPGAGQDNEQFF TGTGCCAGCAGCCCGGGGGCGGGGCAGGACAATGAGCAGTTCTTC
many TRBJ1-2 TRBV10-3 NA CAISDSGADYGYTF TGTGCCATCAGTGACTCAGGGGCGGACTATGGCTACACCTTC
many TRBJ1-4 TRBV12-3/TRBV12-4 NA CASSLDQRPTNEKLFF TGTGCCAGCAGTTTAGATCAGAGACCAACTAATGAAAAACTGTTTTTT
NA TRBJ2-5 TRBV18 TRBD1 CASSPPGQGETQYF TGTGCCAGCTCACCACCGGGACAGGGAGAGACCCAGTACTTC
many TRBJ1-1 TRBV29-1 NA CSVEYRALLNTEAFF TGCAGCGTTGAATACAGGGCGCTTCTGAACACTGAAGCTTTCTTT
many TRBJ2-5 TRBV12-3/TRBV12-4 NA CASSPGTHYPETQYF TGTGCCAGCAGTCCAGGGACCCATTATCCGGAGACCCAGTACTTC
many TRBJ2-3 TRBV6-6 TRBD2 CASSSGLAAYYGTDTQYF TGTGCCAGCAGTTCGGGACTAGCGGCCTACTACGGCACAGATACGCAGTATTTT
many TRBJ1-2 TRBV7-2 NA CASSPAAGGGYGYTF TGTGCCAGCAGTCCCGCCGCGGGGGGAGGCTATGGCTACACCTTC
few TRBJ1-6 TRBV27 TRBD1 CASSFAGTGGNSPLHF TGTGCCAGCAGTTTCGCCGGGACAGGGGGTAATTCACCCCTCCACTTT
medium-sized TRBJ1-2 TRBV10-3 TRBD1 CAIGTGANYGYTF TGTGCCATAGGGACAGGGGCCAACTATGGCTACACCTTC
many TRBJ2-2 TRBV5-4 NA CASGRDLRTLPGELFF TGTGCCAGCGGTCGGGATTTGCGGACCCTTCCCGGGGAGCTGTTTTTT
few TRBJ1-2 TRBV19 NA CASSIRGRDGYTF TGTGCCAGTAGTATCAGAGGGAGGGATGGCTACACCTTC
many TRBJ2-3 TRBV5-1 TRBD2 CASSVGAGHSTDTQYF TGCGCCAGCAGCGTGGGAGCGGGGCACAGCACAGATACGCAGTATTTT
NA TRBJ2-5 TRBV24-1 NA CATSDPGQIQETQYF TGTGCCACCAGTGACCCGGGACAAATACAAGAGACCCAGTACTTC
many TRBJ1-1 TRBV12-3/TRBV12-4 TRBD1 CASSPTTGGPEAFF TGTGCCAGCAGTCCTACCACAGGGGGGCCTGAAGCTTTCTTT
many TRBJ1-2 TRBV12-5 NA CASGFSGDYGYTF TGTGCTAGTGGTTTCTCAGGGGACTATGGCTACACCTTC
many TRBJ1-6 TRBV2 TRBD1 CASSEITGGRSPLHF TGTGCCAGCAGTGAAATTACAGGGGGCCGTTCACCCCTCCACTTT
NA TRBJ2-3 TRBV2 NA CASSEVGRRSTDTQYF TGTGCCAGCAGTGAAGTGGGGAGAAGAAGCACAGATACGCAGTATTTT
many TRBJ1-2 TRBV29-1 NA CSVSSGSRTRGGYTF TGCAGCGTTTCTTCCGGTTCTCGGACCCGGGGTGGCTACACCTTC
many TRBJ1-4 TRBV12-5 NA CASGTTRAQEKLFF TGTGCTAGTGGCACCACCAGGGCCCAAGAAAAACTGTTTTTT